This TCR beta chain was observed in a study of molecular identifiers for immune sequencing clone quantification. Bulk libraries came from a prior protocol with listed TCR primers. In TCRdb, the PCR reads were re-called with MiXCR into one record per CDR3 protein. The sample has a few hundred thousand distinct CDR3 sequences, roughly 25% seen once. The germline V gene encodes CDR1 MNHEY and CDR2 SVGAGI. The CDR3 loop spans 13 amino acids. About this clonotype itself: Just one base apart from a much larger clone, this may be a read error.

Sorted inputs of roughly 18,000 to 1,100,000 cells, with 10%, 30% or 50% RNA, yielded naive CD8 libraries. The specimen was naive CD8+ T cells from blood, with Jurkat cell RNA spiked in. Subset reported: FACS-sorted CD8+CD4-CCR7+CD45RA+ naive T cells. The source of this sequence is a human donor in good health. Some libraries in this study had Jurkat cell RNA spiked in. V gene TRBV6-5 combines with J gene TRBJ2-7; TRBD1 or TRBD2 may be the D gene (5 bases each). The CDR3 sequence is CASGYSDPMGEYF. As DNA, the CDR3 is TGTGCCAGCGGTTACTCGGATCCGATGGGGGAGTACTTC.